Included here is one T cell receptor beta chain sequence, with context. Sequencing was performed with immunoSEQ multiplex PCR; in TCRdb, only in-frame clones are kept and a portion is missing. The data contain tens of thousands of clones, over 85% of them seen just once; the ten biggest clones take up 1.5% to 2.5%. This sample was included in a study of T cell changes during pregnancy in multiple sclerosis. Germline lookup yields CDR1 SEHNR and CDR2 FQNEAQ (reference sequence). The V gene lost 5 bases and the J gene lost 0 bases, with 17 bases spanning the gap. The length of the CDR3 is 17 residues. The chain couples TRBV7-9 to TRBJ1-3; TRBD1 might be the D (6 bases). This clonotype was sampled from a female donor with multiple sclerosis, enrolled in a pregnancy study. This sample comprised peripheral blood, obtained in the second trimester of pregnancy. The CDR3 nucleotides are TGTGCCAGCAGCGGTCTACAGGGAGCCCTCTCTGGAAACACCATATATTTT. Its translation: CASSGLQGALSGNTIYF.